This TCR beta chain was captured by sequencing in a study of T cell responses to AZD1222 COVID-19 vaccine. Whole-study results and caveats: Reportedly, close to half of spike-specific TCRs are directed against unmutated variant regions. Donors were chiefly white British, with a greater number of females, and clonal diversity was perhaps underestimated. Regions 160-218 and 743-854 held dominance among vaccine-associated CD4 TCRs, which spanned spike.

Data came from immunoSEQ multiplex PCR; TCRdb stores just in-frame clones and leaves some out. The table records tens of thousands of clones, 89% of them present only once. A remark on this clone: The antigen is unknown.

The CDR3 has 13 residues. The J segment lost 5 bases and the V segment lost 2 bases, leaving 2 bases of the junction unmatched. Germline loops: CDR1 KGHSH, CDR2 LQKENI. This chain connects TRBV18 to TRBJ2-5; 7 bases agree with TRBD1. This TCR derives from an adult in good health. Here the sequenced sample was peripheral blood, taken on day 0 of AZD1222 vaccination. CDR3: CASSPVTGETQYF. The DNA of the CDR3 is TGTGCCAGCTCACCAGTGACAGGGGAGACCCAGTACTTC.